The rows below give T cell receptor beta chains drawn from one sample of a study of T cell changes during pregnancy in multiple sclerosis. The data were produced by immunoSEQ multiplex PCR, yet TCRdb's version contains in-frame clones alone and is incomplete. The sample has approximately 40,000 clones, roughly 93% seen once. The sample consisted of CD8+ T cells from peripheral blood mononuclear cells, taken in the third trimester of pregnancy. The source is a female donor with multiple sclerosis, enrolled in a pregnancy study. The conserved cysteine and the conserved F or W are not part of the CDR3 here. Not all rows give a size; the values are once, few, many and, for expanded clones, a class.

clone_size: -; j_call: TRBJ1-5; v_call: TRBV27; cdr3_aa: ASSLNTGLQPQH
clone_size: -; j_call: TRBJ2-1; v_call: TRBV19; cdr3_aa: ASSTEVFSYNEQF
clone_size: -; j_call: TRBJ2-7; v_call: TRBV2; cdr3_aa: ALQDRGNEQY
clone_size: -; j_call: TRBJ1-1; v_call: TRBV7-8; cdr3_aa: ASTLERGNTEAF
clone_size: -; j_call: TRBJ2-1; v_call: TRBV27; cdr3_aa: ASSSKRQGFPPSTYNEQF
clone_size: -; j_call: TRBJ2-5; v_call: TRBV28; cdr3_aa: ASNPGLLWETQY
clone_size: -; j_call: TRBJ2-2; v_call: TRBV4-1; cdr3_aa: ASSQGSLELNTGELF
clone_size: once; j_call: TRBJ1-3; v_call: TRBV15; cdr3_aa: ATSSPGSSTGNTIY
clone_size: once; j_call: TRBJ2-7; v_call: TRBV4-1; cdr3_aa: ASSHDSSYEQY
clone_size: -; j_call: TRBJ2-1; v_call: TRBV6-5; cdr3_aa: ASSYFGQTYNEQF
clone_size: -; j_call: TRBJ1-2; v_call: TRBV29-1; cdr3_aa: SVGSPGGINYGYT
clone_size: -; j_call: TRBJ2-4; v_call: TRBV4-2; cdr3_aa: ASSQDGFRTLAGGPNIQY
clone_size: -; j_call: TRBJ2-1; v_call: TRBV9; cdr3_aa: ASSVFRGNEQF